The 8 T cell receptor beta chains below come from one sample, sequenced in a study of blood T cells in healthy people across ages. With a J-beta primer mix and a sample-barcoded 5' primer, a second PCR ran about 7 to 12 cycles. TCRdb passed the 5' RACE reads through MiXCR, listing each CDR3 protein once. Altogether about 1.8 million distinct CDR3 sequences are present, 49% being singletons, with the ten largest covering 2.1%. The sample was blood. The source of these receptors is a woman between 35 and 50 years old in good health.

V usage is TRBV2 and J usage is TRBJ2-7; a weak D match, TRBD2 (5 bases). This CDR3 has 15 amino acids. Germline-derived CDR1 and CDR2 are SNHLY and FYNNEI. V dropped 3 bases and J dropped 0 bases, with 12 bases sitting between them. This chain's CDR3 is CASSDFSESSYEQYF. The CDR3 bases are TGTGCCAGCAGTGATTTTAGCGAGAGCTCCTACGAGCAGTACTTC.

V gene TRBV20-1 combines with J gene TRBJ2-7, with D perhaps matching TRBD2 (7 bases). Germline loops: CDR1 DFQATT, CDR2 SNEGSKA (reference sequence). This CDR3 spans 17 amino acids. Trimming pared 3 bases from V and 2 bases from J, leaving 23 bases between. The CDR3 protein is CSARKRSGGEITYEQYF. The CDR3 nucleotides read TGCAGTGCTAGGAAGAGGTCGGGGGGCGAAATTACCTACGAGCAGTACTTC.

For this clonotype: Germline is not matched at one junction end, which may reflect a read error. This chain joins TRBV6-5 and TRBJ2-1; tentative D call: TRBD2 (6 bases). From germline, CDR1 is MNHEY and CDR2 SVGAGI. CDR3 length: 16 amino acids. CDR3 sequence: CASSYLRRGVYNERFF. The CDR3 coding sequence is TGTGCCAGCAGCTATTTACGGCGGGGCGTATACAATGAGCGGTTCTTC.

The CDR3 DNA follows: TGTGCCAGCAACCGACTAGCGGGGGGGCTGAAGGATGAGCAGTTCTTC. Amino acid sequence: CASNRLAGGLKDEQFF. The chain recombines TRBV12-3 or TRBV12-4 with TRBJ2-1; 14 bases align to TRBD2. There are 16 residues in the CDR3. After removal of 7 bases from V and 8 bases from J, the junction contained 10 bases not matched to a gene.

V gene TRBV12-3 or TRBV12-4 combines with J gene TRBJ1-2, with TRBD1 matching over 7 bases. V lost 5 bases and J lost 3; bases outside the gene matches: 6. CDR3 length equals 14 residues. CDR3 coding DNA: TGTGCCAGCAGTCCCGGACAGGCCCACTATGGCTACACCTTC. Encoded protein: CASSPGQAHYGYTF.

This chain connects TRBV27 to TRBJ2-3; D remains unclear. The CDR3 is 15 residues long. V was pared by 2 bases and J by 4 bases, with 13 bases between. Germline values: CDR1 MNHEY, CDR2 SMNVEV (reference sequence). CDR3 residues: CASSLGSAAADTQYF. The CDR3 coding sequence is TGTGCCAGCAGTTTAGGGTCCGCGGCGGCAGATACGCAGTATTTT.

This clonotype has more than one count but fewer than ten. The CDR3 here is CASSRTSGGEDTQYF. In DNA form, the CDR3 reads TGCGCCAGCAGCCGAACTAGCGGGGGGGAAGATACGCAGTATTTT. The rearrangement joins TRBV4-3 to TRBJ2-3; TRBD2 agrees at 13 bases. The CDR3 contains 15 residues. Germline lookup yields CDR1 LGHNA and CDR2 YSLEER. Losses at the gene ends were 4 bases for V and 5 bases for J; bases not matched to a gene: 3.

The count of this clonotype is one. This chain uses TRBV11-3 with TRBJ1-4, with D maybe TRBD1 (5 bases). Trimming took 5 bases from V and 5 from J, leaving 15 bases between them. There are 15 residues in the CDR3. Per the germline V gene, CDR1 is SGHNT and CDR2 is YENEEA. The CDR3, as DNA: TGTGCCAGCAGCCCCGGGGCGGGGTTGAATGAAAAACTGTTTTTT. Amino acids: CASSPGAGLNEKLFF.